A selection of T cell receptor beta chains follows, all from one sample in a study of blood T cell repertoires in COVID-19. TCRdb keeps only in-frame clones here, not all; method: immunoSEQ multiplex PCR. The sample lists more than 350,000 clones; more than 80% were seen once. Specimen: PBMCs or T cells enriched from blood (not recorded which). The receptors were sampled from a young man who had recovered from COVID-19. The CDR3 runs from the conserved cysteine through the conserved F or W. D genes are given only for firm matches. Not all rows give a size; the values are once, few, many and, for expanded clones, a class.

TGTGCCAGCAGCGGACGGACAGGGGGGGAGAACACTGAAGCTTTCTTT | CASSGRTGGENTEAFF | TRBD1 | TRBJ1-1 | TRBV13 | few
TGTGCCAGCAGGGACATGGCGGGGAGCTCCTACAATGAGCAGTTCTTC | CASRDMAGSSYNEQFF | . | TRBJ2-1 | TRBV7-9 | few
TGTGCCAGCAGTCTCCTTGCGGGATCCTCCTACGAGCAGTACTTC | CASSLLAGSSYEQYF | . | TRBJ2-7 | TRBV28 | .
TGCAGCGTTGGTTCTGCCGGGACTAGCGCCGGGGAGCTGTTTTTT | CSVGSAGTSAGELFF | TRBD2 | TRBJ2-2 | TRBV29-1 | .
TGTGCCAGTACTCCGGGTCTGAGCAATCAGCCCCAGCATTTT | CASTPGLSNQPQHF | . | TRBJ1-5 | TRBV28 | .
TGTGCCATCAGTGAGGAGACAGGGCTGAACACTGAAGCTTTCTTT | CAISEETGLNTEAFF | TRBD1 | TRBJ1-1 | TRBV10-3 | .
TGTGCCAGCCAATCGGGAGTAGGCCCGTACAATGAGCAGTTCTTC | CASQSGVGPYNEQFF | . | TRBJ2-1 | TRBV19 | .
TGTGCCAGCTCACAAGGGGGCATTGGTGAAAAACTGTTTTTT | CASSQGGIGEKLFF | TRBD1 | TRBJ1-4 | TRBV18 | .
TGTGCCTGGAGCCCCGGGACATCTACGCTCAACACCGGGGAGCTGTTTTTT | CAWSPGTSTLNTGELFF | . | TRBJ2-2 | TRBV30 | .
TGTGCCAGCAGCCAAGTCGGAGGGGGCCTAGGGGAGACCCAGTACTTC | CASSQVGGGLGETQYF | . | TRBJ2-5 | TRBV14 | .
TGTGCCAGCAGTACTCCGGGACAGGGATCCTACGAGCAGTACTTC | CASSTPGQGSYEQYF | TRBD1 | TRBJ2-7 | TRBV28 | .
TGTGCCAGCAGCGCCAGGGGTGGAAATTCACCCCTCCACTTT | CASSARGGNSPLHF | . | TRBJ1-6 | TRBV5-6 | .
TGTGCCAGCAGCCCCCTGGGCGGGGGTGTGGCTCCCATGAACACTGAAGCTTTCTTT | CASSPLGGGVAPMNTEAFF | . | TRBJ1-1 | TRBV7-2 | .
TGTGCCAGCGGATTGGATTCGGAGGGACTTAACACTGAAGCTTTCTTT | CASGLDSEGLNTEAFF | . | TRBJ1-1 | TRBV2 | .
TGTGCCAGCAGTTTAGGACTGGATCTCTGGGTACAGCCCCAGCATTTT | CASSLGLDLWVQPQHF | . | TRBJ1-5 | TRBV28 | .
TGTGCCAGCAGTACAGGGCCTCAAGAGACCCAGTACTTC | CASSTGPQETQYF | . | TRBJ2-5 | TRBV6-5 | .
TGTGCCTTGGACGGGGGGGGGACTGAAGCTTTCTTT | CALDGGGTEAFF | . | TRBJ1-1 | TRBV30 | .
TGCGCCAGCAGCCGGACGCCGGGACAGGGGAATGGCTACACCTTC | CASSRTPGQGNGYTF | TRBD1 | TRBJ1-2 | TRBV4-1 | .
TGTGCCACCAGCAGAGGGGACAGGACAGACGCCATATATTTT | CATSRGDRTDAIYF | TRBD1 | TRBJ1-3 | TRBV15 | once
TGTGCCAGCAGTGATCCAGGGACAGGCTACACCTTC | CASSDPGTGYTF | . | TRBJ1-2 | TRBV6-1 | .
TGCGCCAGCAGCCAGGGGAATCAGCCCCAGCATTTT | CASSQGNQPQHF | . | TRBJ1-5 | TRBV10-1 | .
TGTGCCAGCAGCTTAAATTTAGCGGTCCGATCAGATACGCAGTATTTT | CASSLNLAVRSDTQYF | . | TRBJ2-3 | TRBV7-3 | .
TGCGCCAGCAGCTTGGTAGGAGGGGAGGCCTATGGCTACACCTTC | CASSLVGGEAYGYTF | . | TRBJ1-2 | TRBV5-1 | .
TGCGCCAGCAGTGAAACAGGGGGCCGCACTGAAGCTTTCTTT | CASSETGGRTEAFF | TRBD1 | TRBJ1-1 | TRBV10-1 | .
TGTGCCAGCAGGGGCCCCGGAAACACCATATATTTT | CASRGPGNTIYF | . | TRBJ1-3 | TRBV25-1 | .
TGTGCCAGCAGCTTTAGTAACAGGGGTAATTCACCCCTCCACTTT | CASSFSNRGNSPLHF | TRBD1 | TRBJ1-6 | TRBV11-2 | once
TGTGCCAGCACCCAGGGACAGGGGATCTCCTACGAGCAGTACTTC | CASTQGQGISYEQYF | TRBD1 | TRBJ2-7 | TRBV6-5 | .
TGTGCCAGCAGCCTTACACTGGACAGTTATGGCTACACCTTC | CASSLTLDSYGYTF | . | TRBJ1-2 | TRBV7-8 | .
TGTGCCAGTAGTATAACTAGCGGGGGTTCCTACGAGCAGTACTTC | CASSITSGGSYEQYF | TRBD2 | TRBJ2-7 | TRBV19 | .
TGCGCCAGCAGTGAGAACAGGCTGGAGACCCAGTACTTC | CASSENRLETQYF | . | TRBJ2-5 | TRBV10-1 | .
TGTGCCTGGAGCCCTAGGGGGACAGGGTGTCGCAATCAGCCCCAGCATTTT | CAWSPRGTGCRNQPQHF | TRBD1 | TRBJ1-5 | TRBV30 | .
TGTGCCACCCTTCCGGGTAGCTCCTACAATGAGCAGTTCTTC | CATLPGSSYNEQFF | . | TRBJ2-1 | TRBV28 | .
TGTGCCAGCAGCCAGAGGACAGGGTCTACAGATACGCAGTATTTT | CASSQRTGSTDTQYF | TRBD1 | TRBJ2-3 | TRBV3-1/TRBV3-2 | .
TGTGCCAGCAGGAGGGAGTTTAAGGGTGGCTATGGCTACACCTTC | CASRREFKGGYGYTF | . | TRBJ1-2 | TRBV6-5 | .
TGCGCCAGCAGCTTGGGCATCAGGGGGCGAACTGAAGCTTTCTTT | CASSLGIRGRTEAFF | TRBD1 | TRBJ1-1 | TRBV5-1 | few
TGTGGGTCCCGGGAAGCGGCTAATGAAAAACTGTTTTTT | CGSREAANEKLFF | . | TRBJ1-4 | TRBV10-3 | .
TGTGCCAGCAGCAAAGGAGGCGGTAAGGTCAAGATAAGTAATCAGCCCCAGCATTTT | CASSKGGGKVKISNQPQHF | . | TRBJ1-5 | TRBV21-1 | .
TGTGCCAGCAGCTTGGCCAGAGGAAGAAACACCATATATTTT | CASSLARGRNTIYF | . | TRBJ1-3 | TRBV5-8 | few
TGTGCCAGCAGCCAGGGAGAGACTAGAAGAATCCGTAACGAGCAGTACTTC | CASSQGETRRIRNEQYF | . | TRBJ2-7 | TRBV3-1/TRBV3-2 | .
TGTGCCAGTAAAATTGGGTTTCGGGGTGAAGCTTTCTTT | CASKIGFRGEAFF | . | TRBJ1-1 | TRBV19 | .
TGTGCCAGCAGCACTACAGGGAACCCTGGAAACACCATATATTTT | CASSTTGNPGNTIYF | . | TRBJ1-3 | TRBV2 | .
TGTGCCAGCAGCTTAACAACTAGCGCTGACGAGCAGTACTTC | CASSLTTSADEQYF | TRBD2 | TRBJ2-7 | TRBV7-9 | .
TGCAGCGTTGAAGAAATGGACAGGGGGCGTAAGGGAGGCTACACCTTC | CSVEEMDRGRKGGYTF | TRBD1 | TRBJ1-2 | TRBV29-1 | .
TGTGCCATCAGATCCTTAGAGCGGGAGGGGAATGAGCAGTTCTTC | CAIRSLEREGNEQFF | TRBD2 | TRBJ2-1 | TRBV10-3 | .
TGTGCCAGCAGCTTAATGGGCGGGAAGTCCTACGAGCAGTACTTC | CASSLMGGKSYEQYF | . | TRBJ2-7 | TRBV7-2 | .
TGCGCCAGCAGCCAAGCTCCCGGGACAGGGAACGACGAGCAGTACTTC | CASSQAPGTGNDEQYF | TRBD1 | TRBJ2-7 | TRBV4-3 | .
TGTGCCAGCAGTCAGGACAGGAACACTGAAGCTTTCTTT | CASSQDRNTEAFF | . | TRBJ1-1 | TRBV27 | once
TGTGTCAGAAGCTTAGTCACAGCTTACGAGCAGTACTTC | CVRSLVTAYEQYF | . | TRBJ2-7 | TRBV7-5 | once
TGTGCCAGCAGCCAAGACACTAGGACAGATACGCAGTATTTT | CASSQDTRTDTQYF | . | TRBJ2-3 | TRBV3-1/TRBV3-2 | .
TGCGCCAGCAGCTCAGGCGCGGGGGGGCCCCCCGGGGAGCTGTTTTTT | CASSSGAGGPPGELFF | TRBD2 | TRBJ2-2 | TRBV5-1 | .
TGCGCCAGCAGTTCCGGGGGGAATGAAGCTTTCTTT | CASSSGGNEAFF | . | TRBJ1-1 | TRBV5-1 | .
TGTGCAAGTCGCCACGCTAACTTCTTGGCGGGGGGACACGAGCAGTACTTC | CASRHANFLAGGHEQYF | . | TRBJ2-7 | TRBV12-2 | .
TGTGCCAGCAGGGCTAGGACAGGGGTGTCCTACAATGAGCAGTTCTTC | CASRARTGVSYNEQFF | TRBD1 | TRBJ2-1 | TRBV7-2 | .
TGTGCCAGCAGCTTAGATAGCGGGGGGCACTACGAGCAGTACTTC | CASSLDSGGHYEQYF | TRBD2 | TRBJ2-7 | TRBV7-3 | .
TGTGCCAGCAGTTTATCCTCGGGGTGGAGTGAAGCTTTCTTT | CASSLSSGWSEAFF | . | TRBJ1-1 | TRBV27 | .